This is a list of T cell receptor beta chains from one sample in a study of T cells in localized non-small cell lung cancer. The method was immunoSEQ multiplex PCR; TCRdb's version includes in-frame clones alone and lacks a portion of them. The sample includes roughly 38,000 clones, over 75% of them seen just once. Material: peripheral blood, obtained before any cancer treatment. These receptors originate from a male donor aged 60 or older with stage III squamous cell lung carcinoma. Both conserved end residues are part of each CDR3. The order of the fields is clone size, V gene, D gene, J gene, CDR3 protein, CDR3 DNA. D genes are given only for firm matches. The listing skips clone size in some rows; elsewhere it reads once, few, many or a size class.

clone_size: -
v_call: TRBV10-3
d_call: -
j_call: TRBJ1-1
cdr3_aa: CAISERGDTEAFF
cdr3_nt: TGTGCCATCAGTGAGAGGGGGGATACTGAAGCTTTCTTT

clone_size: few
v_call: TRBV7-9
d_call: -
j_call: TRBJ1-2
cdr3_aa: CASSLGSASLYGYTF
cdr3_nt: TGTGCCAGCAGCTTAGGCTCAGCCTCCCTCTATGGCTACACCTTC

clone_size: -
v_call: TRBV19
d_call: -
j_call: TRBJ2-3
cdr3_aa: CASSFEAGSTDTQYF
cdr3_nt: TGTGCCAGTAGTTTCGAGGCGGGTAGCACAGATACGCAGTATTTT

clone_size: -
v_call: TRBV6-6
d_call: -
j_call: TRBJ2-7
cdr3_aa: CASSGTPYEQYF
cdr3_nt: TGTGCCAGCAGTGGGACTCCCTACGAGCAGTACTTC

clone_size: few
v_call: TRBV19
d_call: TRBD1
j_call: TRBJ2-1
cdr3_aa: CASSGTGRGQFF
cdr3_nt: TGTGCCAGTAGTGGGACAGGGAGGGGGCAGTTCTTC

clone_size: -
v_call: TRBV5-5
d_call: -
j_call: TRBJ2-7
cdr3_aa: CASSLQSVRTYEQYF
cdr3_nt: TGTGCCAGCAGCTTGCAAAGCGTCAGAACCTACGAGCAGTACTTC

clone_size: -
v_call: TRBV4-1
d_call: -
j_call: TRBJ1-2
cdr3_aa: CASSQDSAGIYGYTF
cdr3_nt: TGCGCCAGCAGCCAAGATTCGGCGGGGATCTATGGCTACACCTTC

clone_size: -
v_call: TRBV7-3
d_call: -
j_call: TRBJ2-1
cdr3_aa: CASSSGRNEQFF
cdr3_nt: TGTGCCAGCAGTTCAGGGCGCAATGAGCAGTTCTTC

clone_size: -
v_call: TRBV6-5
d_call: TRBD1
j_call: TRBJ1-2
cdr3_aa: CASSYSGTGGVGYTF
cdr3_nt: TGTGCCAGCAGTTACTCTGGGACAGGGGGCGTCGGCTACACCTTC

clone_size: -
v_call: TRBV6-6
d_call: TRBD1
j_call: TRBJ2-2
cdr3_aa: CASSSRQGGVTGELFF
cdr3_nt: TGTGCCAGCAGTTCTCGACAGGGTGGAGTCACCGGGGAGCTGTTTTTT

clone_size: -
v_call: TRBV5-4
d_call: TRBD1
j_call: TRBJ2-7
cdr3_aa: CASSRTGIYEQYF
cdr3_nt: TGTGCCAGCAGCCGGACAGGGATATACGAGCAGTACTTC

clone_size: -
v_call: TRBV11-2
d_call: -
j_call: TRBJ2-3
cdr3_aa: CASSPGRTKGTQYF
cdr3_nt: TGTGCCAGCAGCCCCGGGCGCACGAAGGGTACGCAGTATTTT

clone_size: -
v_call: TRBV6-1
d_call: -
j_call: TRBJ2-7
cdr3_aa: CATRPLDSGPTEQYF
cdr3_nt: TGTGCCACCCGACCTCTTGACAGCGGTCCCACCGAGCAGTACTTC

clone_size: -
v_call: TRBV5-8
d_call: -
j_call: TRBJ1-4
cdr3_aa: CASSLGGPNEKLFF
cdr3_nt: TGTGCCAGCAGCCTGGGGGGTCCCAATGAAAAACTGTTTTTT

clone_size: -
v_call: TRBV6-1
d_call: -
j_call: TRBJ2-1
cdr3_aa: CASTQDISSYNEQFF
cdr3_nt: TGTGCCAGCACCCAAGACATAAGCTCCTACAATGAGCAGTTCTTC

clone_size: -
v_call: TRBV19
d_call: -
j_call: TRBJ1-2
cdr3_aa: CASTATGEAGGYTF
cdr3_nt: TGTGCCAGTACTGCGACAGGAGAAGCAGGTGGCTACACCTTC